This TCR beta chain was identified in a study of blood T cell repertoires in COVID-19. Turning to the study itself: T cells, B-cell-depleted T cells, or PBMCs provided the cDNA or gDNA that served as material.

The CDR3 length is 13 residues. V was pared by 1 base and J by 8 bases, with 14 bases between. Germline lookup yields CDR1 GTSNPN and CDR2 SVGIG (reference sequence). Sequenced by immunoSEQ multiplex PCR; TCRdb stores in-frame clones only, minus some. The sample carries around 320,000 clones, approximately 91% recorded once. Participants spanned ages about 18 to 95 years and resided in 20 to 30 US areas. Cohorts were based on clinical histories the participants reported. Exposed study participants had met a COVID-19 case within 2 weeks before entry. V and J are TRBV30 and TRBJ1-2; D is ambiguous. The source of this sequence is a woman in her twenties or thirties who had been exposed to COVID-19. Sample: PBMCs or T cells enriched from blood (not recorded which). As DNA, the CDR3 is TGTGCCTGGAGTGGAAGCAGGTTCGGCGGCTACACCTTC. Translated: CAWSGSRFGGYTF.